The 3 T cell receptor beta chains given below trace back to one sample, sequenced in a study of blood T cell repertoires in COVID-19. The table came from immunoSEQ multiplex PCR; TCRdb's copy has only in-frame clones and leaves some out. The repertoire holds about 670,000 clones, with approximately 90% as singletons. Sequenced material: peripheral blood. Source of these receptors: a woman aged 18-29 years with acute or convalescent COVID-19.

The J gene is TRBJ1-5, the V gene TRBV18; 10 bases line up with TRBD1. Germline V CDR1 and CDR2: KGHSH, LQKENI. The CDR3 is 17 residues long. V shed 1 base and J 0 bases; nucleotides not matched to a gene: 3. CDR3 residues: CASSPQGQGYSNQPQHF. CDR3 nucleotides: TGTGCCAGCTCACCACAGGGACAGGGGTATAGCAATCAGCCCCAGCATTTT.

The chain combines TRBV4-2 with TRBJ1-2; 7 bases map to TRBD1. Germline V gives CDR1 LGHNA, CDR2 YNFKEQ. With V trimmed by 6 bases and J by 6 bases, 7 bases remained unmatched. The CDR3 consists of 13 residues. The CDR3 DNA follows: TGTGCCAGCAGGGGGACAGCGAGTGATGGCTACACCTTC. Protein sequence: CASRGTASDGYTF.

As to this clone: Other DNA sequences in this specimen translate into the identical CDR3. The rearrangement joins TRBV12-3 or TRBV12-4 to TRBJ1-2; 8 positions match TRBD1. The CDR3 consists of 13 residues. V lost 5 bases to trimming and J lost 4 bases; unmatched junction nucleotides: 3. As DNA, the CDR3 is TGTGCCAGCAGTCCGGGACAGGTCTATGGCTACACCTTC. Its protein is CASSPGQVYGYTF.